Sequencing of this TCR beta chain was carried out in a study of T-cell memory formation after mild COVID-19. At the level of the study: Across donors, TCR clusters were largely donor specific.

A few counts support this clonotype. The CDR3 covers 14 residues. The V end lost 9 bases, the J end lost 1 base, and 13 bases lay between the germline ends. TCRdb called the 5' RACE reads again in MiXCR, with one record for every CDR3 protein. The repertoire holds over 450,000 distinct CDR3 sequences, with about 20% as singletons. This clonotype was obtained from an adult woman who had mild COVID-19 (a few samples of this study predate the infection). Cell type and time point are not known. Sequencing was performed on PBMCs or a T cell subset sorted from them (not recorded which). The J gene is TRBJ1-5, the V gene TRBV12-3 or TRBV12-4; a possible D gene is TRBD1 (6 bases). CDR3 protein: CASWGGQSNQPQHF. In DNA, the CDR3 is TGTGCCAGTTGGGGTGGACAGAGCAATCAGCCCCAGCATTTT.